This T cell receptor (beta chain) emerged from a study of shared clonotypes between healthy human individuals. Study-level background: Two female and a few male donors aged 18 to 49 were enrolled. Per donor, three plates held CD4 naive cells, three held CD4 memory, two held CD8 naive and one held CD8 memory. The study's findings and limits: Among non-shared clonotypes, generation probabilities were lower than among those shared by all four donors.

Per germline, CDR1 WSHSY and CDR2 SAAADI. Unmatched junction bases numbered 6, after V lost 2 bases and J lost 5 bases. The length of the CDR3 is 15 residues. Cells designated naive CD8 were CD45RO-negative and were positively selected for CCR7, with terminally differentiated effector memory CD45RA+ cells excluded. Comment on this clone: What it binds is unknown.

Data came from immunoSEQ multiplex PCR; TCRdb stores just in-frame clones and leaves some out. This sample carries 800,000 or so clones, 96% of them seen once, and the ten largest clones take about 0.25%. The chain couples TRBV10-2 to TRBJ2-7; 10 bases match TRBD2. This clonotype was sampled from a man in his thirties or forties in good health. Sequenced material: naive CD8+ T cells sorted from blood. CDR3 loop: CASSEVAGGSDEQYF. The CDR3 DNA follows: TGCGCCAGCAGTGAGGTAGCGGGAGGTTCCGACGAGCAGTACTTC.